This T cell receptor (beta chain) was profiled in a study of blood T cell repertoires in COVID-19. Whole-study context: COVID-19 samples, acute and convalescent, were from the United States, Italy and Spain. T cells, B-cell-depleted T cells, or PBMCs provided the cDNA or gDNA that served as material.

As originally analysed: Researchers report that nucleated cell counts were estimated from reference gene primer amplification. Some clones are missing from TCRdb's copy, which holds only in-frame ones; the method was immunoSEQ multiplex PCR. Clone size and the V and J calls come from that table; the DNA yielded D and trimming. This table holds 7,500 to 10,000 clones, roughly 90% found once. Trimming took 0 bases from V and 7 from J, leaving 15 bases between them. This CDR3 is built from 14 residues. Germline CDR1 SQVTM, CDR2 ANQGSEA. Sequencing was done on a sample of peripheral blood. The chain joins TRBV29-1 to TRBJ1-2; D unresolved. This receptor was obtained from a man in his fifties or sixties with acute or convalescent COVID-19. The chain's CDR3 is CSVEERGGSSGYTF. The CDR3 region has the DNA TGCAGCGTTGAAGAGAGAGGCGGCAGTTCTGGCTACACCTTC.